This entry lists 3 T cell receptor beta chains sequenced from one sample in a study of high-grade serous ovarian cancer treatment subgroups. Tumor tissue was taken before any definitive surgery or chemotherapy was given. TCRdb's table, derived via immunoSEQ multiplex PCR, lists solely in-frame clones and lacks some. The sample lists 9,500 to 15,000 clones; 88% were seen once. Sequenced: tumor tissue. Receptor source: a human donor with high-grade serous ovarian cancer.

V usage is TRBV2 and J usage is TRBJ2-3, with 9 bases identical to TRBD1. This CDR3 has 15 amino acids. CDR1 is SNHLY, CDR2 FYNNEI, per germline. The trim removed 7 bases at V and 7 bases at J, leaving 12 bases unmatched. The DNA for the CDR3 is TGTGCCAGCACCATGGACAGGGGTGTTTTCAATACGCAGTATTTT. Translation: CASTMDRGVFNTQYF.

V and J are TRBV28 and TRBJ1-2; 7 nucleotides line up with TRBD1. The CDR3 has 13 amino acids. Losses at the gene ends were 10 bases for V and 1 base for J; bases not matched to a gene: 6. Germline values: CDR1 MDHEN, CDR2 SYDVKM. The CDR3: CAIRTGHNYGYTF. The CDR3 nucleotides are TGTGCCATCCGGACAGGCCATAACTATGGCTACACCTTC.

This clone was counted a single time. The chain carries TRBV5-4 and TRBJ1-1; D may be TRBD1 (5 bases). Germline CDR1 and CDR2: SGHNT and YYREEE (reference sequence). V lost 1 base, J lost 1 base, and 11 bases lay in between. This CDR3 region has 15 residues. CDR3 sequence: CASSLRQGRNTEAFF. The DNA of the CDR3 is TGTGCCAGCAGCTTGAGGCAGGGAAGGAACACTGAAGCTTTCTTT.